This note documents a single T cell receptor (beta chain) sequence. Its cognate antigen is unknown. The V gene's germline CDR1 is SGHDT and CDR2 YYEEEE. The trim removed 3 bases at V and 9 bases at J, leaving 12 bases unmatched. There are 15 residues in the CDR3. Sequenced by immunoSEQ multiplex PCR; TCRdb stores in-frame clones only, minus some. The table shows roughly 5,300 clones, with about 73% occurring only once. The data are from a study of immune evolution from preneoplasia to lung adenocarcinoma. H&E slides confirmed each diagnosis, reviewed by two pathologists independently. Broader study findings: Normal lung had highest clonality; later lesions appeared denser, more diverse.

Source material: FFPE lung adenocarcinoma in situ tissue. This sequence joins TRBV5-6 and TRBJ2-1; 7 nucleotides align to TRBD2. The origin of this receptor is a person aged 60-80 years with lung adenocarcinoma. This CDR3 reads CASSSLRTSSTEQFF. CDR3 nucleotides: TGTGCCAGCAGCTCCCTAAGGACTAGTTCCACTGAGCAGTTCTTC.